The next 23 T cell receptor beta chains were all read from a single sample in a study of beta chain features in type 1 diabetes. Every isolated RNA sample was fully reverse transcribed, so sequencing captured expressed TCRB transcripts. The data were produced by immunoSEQ multiplex PCR, yet TCRdb's version contains in-frame clones alone and is incomplete. The sample yields approximately 340,000 clones, roughly 16% seen once. Sequences were obtained from naive CD4+ T cells from blood. The receptors shown here come from a woman aged 18 to 35 in good health.

This clone was seen more than once but under ten times. J is TRBJ2-3 and V is TRBV7-2, with TRBD2 matching over 7 bases. Trimming removed 3 bases from V and 8 bases from J; junction bases left unmatched: 5. The CDR3 length is 13 residues. Germline V gene data show CDR1 as SGHTA and CDR2 as FQGNSA. CDR3 nucleotides: TGTGCCAGCAGCTTGGGGAGGGTTCCTACGCAGTATTTT. Its protein product is CASSLGRVPTQYF.

This chain uses TRBV7-8 with TRBJ2-1; D gene ambiguous. CDR1 and CDR2 from the germline V gene are SGHVS and FQNEAQ. V lost 6 bases, J lost 7 bases, and 10 bases lay in between. The CDR3 contains 12 residues. CDR3 amino acids: CASSPPVNEQFF. In DNA form, the CDR3 reads TGTGCCAGCAGTCCTCCGGTTAATGAGCAGTTCTTC. Supplemented by reference TRBV7-8 and TRBJ2-1, the full variable domain reads GAGVSQSPRYKVAKRGQDVALRCDPISGHVSLFWYQQALGQGPEFLTYFQNEAQLDKSGLPSDRFFAERPEGSVSTLKIQRTQQEDSAVYLCASSPPVNEQFFGPGTRLTVL.

This clone was seen a handful of times. Germline and junction disagree at one end, which may indicate a read error. The chain is built from TRBV28 and TRBJ2-1; 9 bases line up with TRBD2. CDR3 length: 12 residues. Germline assignment: CDR1 MDHEN and CDR2 SYDVKM. CDR3 loop: CASLGGRARQVF. CDR3 nucleotide sequence: TGTGCCAGCCTCGGCGGGAGGGCCCGGCAGGTCTTC.

This clone was counted between two and nine times. The chain is built from TRBV28 and TRBJ1-1, with 9 bases that match TRBD1. Germline-derived CDR1 and CDR2 are MDHEN and SYDVKM. Trimming took 7 bases from V and 4 from J; bases not matched to a gene: 1. This CDR3 comprises 12 residues. This CDR3 is CASNRGPTEAFF. Written as DNA, the CDR3 is TGTGCCAGCAACAGGGGGCCCACTGAAGCTTTCTTT.

This clone has a handful of counts. V gene TRBV11-2 combines with J gene TRBJ2-5; the D gene is possibly TRBD2 (6 bases). V lost 5 bases and J 4 bases, leaving 8 bases between the germline ends. The germline CDR1 and CDR2 sequences are SGHAT and FQNNGV. The CDR3 is 12 amino acids. As DNA, the CDR3 is TGTGCCAGCAGCATCGGGGGAGAGACCCAGTACTTC. This codes for CASSIGGETQYF.

This chain joins TRBV28 and TRBJ1-2; D remains ambiguous. The CDR3 is 15 amino acids. V gave up 3 bases and J gave up 5 bases, with 16 bases separating them. Germline V gene data show CDR1 as MDHEN and CDR2 as SYDVKM. The CDR3 sequence: CASSFRPQLWYGYTF. Here the CDR3 DNA reads TGTGCCAGCAGTTTCCGCCCTCAACTCTGGTATGGCTACACCTTC.

The rearrangement joins TRBV6-4 to TRBJ2-1, with D maybe TRBD1 (6 bases). With 3 bases removed from V and 12 bases from J, the gap between germline ends came to 15 bases. Germline CDR1 MRHNA, CDR2 SNTAGT. This CDR3 has 13 amino acids. The CDR3 region is CASSEVGGSLQFF. For the CDR3, the DNA is TGTGCCAGCAGTGAGGTAGGGGGTAGTCTGCAGTTCTTC.

This clone has just a few counts. This rearrangement joins TRBV4-1 to TRBJ2-1; weak D call: TRBD2 (6 bases). CDR3 length: 16 amino acids. Trimming removed 1 base at V and 5 bases at J, with 15 bases between. Germline V gene lookup returns CDR1 MGHRA and CDR2 YSYEKL. CDR3 protein: CASSQVGRRVHNEQFF. The CDR3 DNA is TGCGCCAGCAGCCAAGTGGGCAGGAGGGTTCACAATGAGCAGTTCTTC.

This rearrangement joins TRBV9 to TRBJ2-1, with 11 bases lining up with TRBD2. This CDR3 comprises 17 residues. Per the germline V gene, CDR1 is SGDLS and CDR2 is YYNGEE. The V segment lost 3 bases and the J segment 9 bases; nucleotides outside the gene matches: 14. In DNA, the CDR3 is TGTGCCAGCAGCGAGGGGACTAGCGGAGGACAAGTGCGTGAGCAGTTCTTC. Translating it yields CASSEGTSGGQVREQFF.

The sample holds a few counts of this clone. The chain links TRBV29-1 to TRBJ1-2; a weak D match, TRBD1 (6 bases). CDR3 size: 15 residues. The germline V and J ends were trimmed by 6 bases and 0 bases, with 17 bases remaining between them. CDR1 and CDR2 from the germline V gene are SQVTM and ANQGSEA. DNA of the CDR3: TGCAGCGTCTACAGCCGGGGGGCTGCTAACTATGGCTACACCTTC. Amino acids: CSVYSRGAANYGYTF.

This clone was seen a handful of times. CDR3 nucleotide sequence: TGTGCCAGCAGCCAAGGATCCAGGGAAACCTACGAGCAGTACTTC. Residues: CASSQGSRETYEQYF. This chain joins TRBV7-9 and TRBJ2-7, with D perhaps TRBD1 (5 bases). There are 15 residues in the CDR3. From germline, CDR1 is SEHNR and CDR2 FQNEAQ (reference sequence). V shed 5 bases and J shed 2 bases, with 16 bases lying between them.

V gene TRBV7-2 combines with J gene TRBJ1-4; no firm D call. This CDR3 spans 15 amino acids. Trimming removed 2 bases from V and 0 bases from J, with 7 bases in between. Germline values: CDR1 SGHTA, CDR2 FQGNSA. The CDR3, as DNA: TGTGCCAGCAGCTTATGGGCAGCAACTAATGAAAAACTGTTTTTT. Protein: CASSLWAATNEKLFF. Looking up the rest from reference TRBV7-2 and TRBJ1-4 gives the full variable domain: GAGVSQSPSNKVTEKGKDVELRCDPISGHTALYWYRQSLGQGLEFLIYFQGNSAPDKSGLPSDRFSAERTGGSVSTLTIQRTQQEDSAVYLCASSLWAATNEKLFFGSGTQLSVL.

As concerns this clone: Other DNA sequences in the same sample also yield this CDR3. J is TRBJ2-7 and V is TRBV30, with TRBD1 matching over 7 bases. Germline CDR1 GTSNPN, CDR2 SVGIG (reference sequence). This CDR3 is 13 amino acids long. V gave up 4 bases and J gave up 1 base; unmatched junction bases: 4. The CDR3 DNA follows: TGTGCCTGGAATTACAGGGGTTCCTACGAGCAGTACTTC. Protein: CAWNYRGSYEQYF.

V usage is TRBV30 and J usage is TRBJ2-2; 7 bases are shared with TRBD2. This CDR3 is 13 amino acids long. In germline, CDR1 is GTSNPN, CDR2 SVGIG (reference sequence). Trimming cost V 1 base and J 5 bases; bases outside gene matches: 1. The CDR3 coding sequence is TGTGCCTGGAGTGGCGGGGGAACCGGGGAGCTGTTTTTT. It codes for CAWSGGGTGELFF.

The table lists this clone with a few counts. The chain carries TRBV5-1 and TRBJ2-5; D not certain. This CDR3 is built from 14 residues. The germline V and J ends were trimmed by 1 base and 2 bases, with 9 bases remaining between them. In germline, CDR1 is SGHRS, CDR2 YFSETQ. CDR3 in DNA: TGCGCCAGCAGCTTGACCGGGTTTCAAGAGACCCAGTACTTC. Its protein is CASSLTGFQETQYF.

This clone was detected a few times. The genes are TRBV4-1 and TRBJ1-2; unclear D gene. CDR1 is MGHRA and CDR2 is YSYEKL in the germline V gene. There are 13 residues in the CDR3. The germline V and J ends were trimmed by 0 bases and 3 bases, with 5 bases remaining between them. CDR3 amino acids: CASSQDSDYGYTF. CDR3 DNA: TGCGCCAGCAGCCAAGATTCAGACTATGGCTACACCTTC.

The chain has TRBV12-5 and TRBJ2-5; 12 bases map to TRBD2. The CDR3 totals 15 residues. Trimming at V came to 6 bases and at J to 2 bases, leaving 4 bases not matched to a gene. Germline CDR1 reads LGHNT; CDR2 reads FRNRAP. This chain's CDR3 is CASGPGLAGQETQYF. The CDR3 nucleotides read TGTGCTAGTGGGCCCGGACTAGCGGGGCAAGAGACCCAGTACTTC.

V usage is TRBV28 and J usage is TRBJ2-1; 8 nucleotides match TRBD2. The CDR3 contains 16 residues. The junction had 9 bases not matched to a gene; V was cut back by 6 bases and J by 2 bases. Germline lookup yields CDR1 MDHEN and CDR2 SYDVKM. The CDR3 spells CASRRRLANPYNEQFF. In DNA, the CDR3 is TGTGCCAGCAGGCGTCGACTAGCGAACCCCTACAATGAGCAGTTCTTC.

This clone was counted only a few times. V gene TRBV19 combines with J gene TRBJ2-3, with 7 positions matching TRBD1. J lost 1 base, V lost 9 bases, and 4 bases had no gene match. CDR3 length equals 13 residues. Looked up from germline, CDR1 is LNHDA and CDR2 is SQIVND (reference sequence). Written as DNA, the CDR3 is TGTGCCAGCTCCGGACAGGGCACAGATACGCAGTATTTT. Residues: CASSGQGTDTQYF.

V is TRBV2 and J is TRBJ2-1; D not certain. Germline lookup yields CDR1 SNHLY and CDR2 FYNNEI. The CDR3 covers 15 residues. V lost 7 bases and J 3 bases, leaving 16 bases between the germline ends. The CDR3 here is CASMSLVAFYNEQFF. The CDR3 nucleotides read TGTGCCAGCATGTCTCTGGTGGCCTTCTACAATGAGCAGTTCTTC.

The chain couples TRBV9 to TRBJ2-7; 10 nucleotides align to TRBD2. The CDR3 length is 15 residues. The germline CDR1 and CDR2 sequences are SGDLS and YYNGEE. V lost 4 bases and J lost 4; bases outside the gene matches: 8. The CDR3 reads CASSPRAGGRYEQYF. As DNA, the CDR3 is TGTGCCAGCAGCCCACGAGCGGGAGGGCGTTACGAGCAGTACTTC.

The CDR3 protein is CASSPDRGNGYTF. In DNA, the CDR3 is TGCGCCAGCAGCCCGGACAGGGGTAATGGCTACACCTTC. The chain couples TRBV5-1 to TRBJ1-2; 9 bases are shared with TRBD1. The trim removed 4 bases at V and 6 bases at J, leaving 4 bases unmatched. From germline, CDR1 is SGHRS and CDR2 YFSETQ. This CDR3 comprises 13 residues. Full variable domain (missing parts from reference TRBV5-1 and TRBJ1-2): KAGVTQTPRYLIKTRGQQVTLSCSPISGHRSVSWYQQTPGQGLQFLFEYFSETQRNKGNFPGRFSGRQFSNSRSEMNVSTLELGDSALYLCASSPDRGNGYTFGSGTRLTVV.

Worth noting for this clone: At one of its ends the junction is not consistent with the germline gene, which may arise from a read error. The genes are TRBV7-7 and TRBJ2-1; D may be TRBD2 (6 bases). This CDR3 is 18 amino acids long. Germline CDR1 reads SSHAT; CDR2 reads FNYEAQ (reference sequence). In DNA form, the CDR3 reads TGTGCTAGCAGCCCCACTATACTAGCCCAACCGGAAGACAATGAGCAGTTCTTC. Protein sequence: CASSPTILAQPEDNEQFF.